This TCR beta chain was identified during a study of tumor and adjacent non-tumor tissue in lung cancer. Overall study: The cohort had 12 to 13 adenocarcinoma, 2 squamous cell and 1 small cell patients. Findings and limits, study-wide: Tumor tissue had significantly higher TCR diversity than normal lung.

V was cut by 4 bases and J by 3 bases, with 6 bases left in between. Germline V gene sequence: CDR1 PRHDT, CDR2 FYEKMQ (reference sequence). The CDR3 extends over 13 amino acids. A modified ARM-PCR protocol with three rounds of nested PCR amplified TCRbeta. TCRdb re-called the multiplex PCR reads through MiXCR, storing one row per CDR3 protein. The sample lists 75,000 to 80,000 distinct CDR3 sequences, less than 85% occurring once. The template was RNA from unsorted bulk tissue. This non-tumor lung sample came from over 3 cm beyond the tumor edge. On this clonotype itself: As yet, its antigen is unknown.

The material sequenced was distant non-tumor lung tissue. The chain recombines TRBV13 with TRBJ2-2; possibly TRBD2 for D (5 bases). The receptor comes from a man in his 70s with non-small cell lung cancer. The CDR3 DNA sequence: TGTGCCAGCAGCTCAGCGGACACCGGGGAGCTGTTTTTT. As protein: CASSSADTGELFF.